The TCR beta chain described here comes from a study of blood T cell repertoires in COVID-19. Study information: There were acute and convalescent COVID-19 samples, and they came from the United States, Italy and Spain. The analysed material was cDNA or gDNA that came from T cells, B-cell-depleted T cells, or PBMCs.

CDR3 length: 16 amino acids. Trimming cost V 4 bases and J 2 bases; bases outside gene matches: 7. CDR1 and CDR2 from the germline V gene are MNHEY and SMNVEV (reference sequence). Original methodology: Estimation of nucleated cell counts relied on the amplification of reference gene primers. Sequencing used immunoSEQ multiplex PCR; TCRdb keeps in-frame clones, though not all of them. V, J and clone size were drawn from that table, and D and trimming were deduced from the DNA. Here the sample spans roughly 130,000 clones, more than 70% being singletons. This sequence originates from a woman in her sixties with acute or convalescent COVID-19. The material sequenced was peripheral blood. The chain couples TRBV27 to TRBJ1-5; 8 nucleotides align to TRBD1. CDR3: CASSSAGGLGNQPQHF. CDR3 coding DNA: TGTGCCAGCAGTTCAGCAGGGGGCCTTGGCAATCAGCCCCAGCATTTT.